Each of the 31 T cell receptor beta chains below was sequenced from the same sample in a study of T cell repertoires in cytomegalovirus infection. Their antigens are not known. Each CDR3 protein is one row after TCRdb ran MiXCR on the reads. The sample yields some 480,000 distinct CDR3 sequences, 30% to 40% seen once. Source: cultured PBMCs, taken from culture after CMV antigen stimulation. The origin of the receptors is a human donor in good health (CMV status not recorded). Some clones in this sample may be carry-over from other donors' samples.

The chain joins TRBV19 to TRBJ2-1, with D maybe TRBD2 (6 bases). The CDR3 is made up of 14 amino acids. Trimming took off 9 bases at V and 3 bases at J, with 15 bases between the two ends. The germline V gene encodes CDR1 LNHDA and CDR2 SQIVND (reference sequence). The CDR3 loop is CASDGGTDYNEQFF. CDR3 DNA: TGTGCCAGCGACGGCGGGACCGACTACAATGAGCAGTTCTTC.

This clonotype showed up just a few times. The CDR3 spells CASSLDGDRVDYEQFF. The CDR3 DNA reads TGTGCCAGCAGCTTGGACGGGGACAGGGTGGATTATGAGCAGTTCTTC. The J gene is TRBJ2-1, the V gene TRBV7-3, with 9 positions matching TRBD1. CDR1 is SGHTA, CDR2 FQGTGA, per germline. V gave up 3 bases and J gave up 8 bases; unmatched junction bases: 11. CDR3 size: 16 residues.

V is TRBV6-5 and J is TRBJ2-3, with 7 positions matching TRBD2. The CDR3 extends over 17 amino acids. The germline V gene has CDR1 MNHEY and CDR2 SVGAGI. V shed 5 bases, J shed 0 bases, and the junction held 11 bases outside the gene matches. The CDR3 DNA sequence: TGTGCCAGCAGTCCTACCTCTAGCGGAGGGAGCACAGATACGCAGTATTTT. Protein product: CASSPTSSGGSTDTQYF.

The CDR3 DNA is TGTGCCAGCAGCTCCTCGACAGGGATGAACACTGAAGCTTTCTTT. Translated: CASSSSTGMNTEAFF. The chain combines TRBV7-9 with TRBJ1-1; 7 nucleotides align to TRBD1. This CDR3 is 15 amino acids long. Germline CDR1 is SEHNR and CDR2 is FQNEAQ (reference sequence). Trimming removed 4 bases from V and 0 bases from J; junction bases left unmatched: 5.

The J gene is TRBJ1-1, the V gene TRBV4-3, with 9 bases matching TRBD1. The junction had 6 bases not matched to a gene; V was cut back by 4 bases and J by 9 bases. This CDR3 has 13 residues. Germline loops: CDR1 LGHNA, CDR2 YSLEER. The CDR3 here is CASSPPDRGKAFF. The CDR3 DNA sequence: TGCGCCAGCAGCCCCCCGGACAGGGGTAAAGCTTTCTTT.

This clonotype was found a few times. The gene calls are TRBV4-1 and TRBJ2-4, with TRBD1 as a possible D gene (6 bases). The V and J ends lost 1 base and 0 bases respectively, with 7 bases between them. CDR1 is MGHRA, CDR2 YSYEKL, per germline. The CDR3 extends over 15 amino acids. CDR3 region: CASSQGTVAKNIQYF. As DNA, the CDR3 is TGCGCCAGCAGCCAAGGGACAGTAGCCAAAAACATTCAGTACTTC.

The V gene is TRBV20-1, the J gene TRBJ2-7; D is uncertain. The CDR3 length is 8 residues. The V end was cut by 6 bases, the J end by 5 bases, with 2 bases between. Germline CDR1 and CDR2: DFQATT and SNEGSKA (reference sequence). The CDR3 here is CSADEQYF. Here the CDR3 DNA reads TGCAGTGCGGACGAGCAGTACTTC.

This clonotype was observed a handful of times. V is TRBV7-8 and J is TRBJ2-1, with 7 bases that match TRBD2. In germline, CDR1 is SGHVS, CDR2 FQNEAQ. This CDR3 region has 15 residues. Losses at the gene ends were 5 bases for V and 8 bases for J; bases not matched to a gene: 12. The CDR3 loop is CASSPRGGGGDEQFF. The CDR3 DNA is TGTGCCAGCAGCCCGCGGGGCGGGGGTGGGGATGAGCAGTTCTTC.

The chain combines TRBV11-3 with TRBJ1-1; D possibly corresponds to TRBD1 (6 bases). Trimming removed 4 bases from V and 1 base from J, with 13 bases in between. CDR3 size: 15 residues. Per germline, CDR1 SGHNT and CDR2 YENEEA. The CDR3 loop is CASSWQGQANTEAFF. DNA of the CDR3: TGTGCCAGCAGCTGGCAGGGGCAAGCGAACACTGAAGCTTTCTTT.

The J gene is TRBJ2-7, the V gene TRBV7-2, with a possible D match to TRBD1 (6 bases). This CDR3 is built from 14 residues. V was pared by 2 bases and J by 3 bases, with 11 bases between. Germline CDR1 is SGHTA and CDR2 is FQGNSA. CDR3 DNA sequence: TGTGCCAGCAGCTTAACCGGGACAAACTACGAGCAGTACTTC. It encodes CASSLTGTNYEQYF.

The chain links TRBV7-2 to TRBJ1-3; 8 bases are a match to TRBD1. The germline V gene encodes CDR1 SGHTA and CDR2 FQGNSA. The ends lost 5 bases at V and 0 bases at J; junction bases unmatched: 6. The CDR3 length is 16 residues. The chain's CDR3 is CASSPNRGASGNTIYF. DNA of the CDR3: TGTGCCAGCAGCCCCAACAGGGGGGCCTCTGGAAACACCATATATTTT.

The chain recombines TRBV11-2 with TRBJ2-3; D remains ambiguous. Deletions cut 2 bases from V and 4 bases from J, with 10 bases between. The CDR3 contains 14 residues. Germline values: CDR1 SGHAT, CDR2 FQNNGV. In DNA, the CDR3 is TGTGCCAGCAGCTTATTTGTTTTGGCAGATACGCAGTATTTT. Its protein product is CASSLFVLADTQYF.

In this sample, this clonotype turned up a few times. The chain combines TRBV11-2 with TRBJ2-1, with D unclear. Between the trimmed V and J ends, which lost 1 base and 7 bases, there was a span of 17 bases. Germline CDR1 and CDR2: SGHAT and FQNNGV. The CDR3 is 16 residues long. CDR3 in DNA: TGTGCCAGCAGCTTAGTAGGTGGGCCCTCGGAGAATGAGCAGTTCTTC. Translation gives CASSLVGGPSENEQFF.

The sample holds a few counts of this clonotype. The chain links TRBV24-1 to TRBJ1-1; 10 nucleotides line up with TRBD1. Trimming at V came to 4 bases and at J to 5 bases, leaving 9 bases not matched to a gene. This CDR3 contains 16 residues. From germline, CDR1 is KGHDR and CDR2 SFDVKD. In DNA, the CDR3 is TGTGCCACCAGTGACCGAGACAGGGGGCGGAGTACTGAAGCTTTCTTT. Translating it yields CATSDRDRGRSTEAFF.

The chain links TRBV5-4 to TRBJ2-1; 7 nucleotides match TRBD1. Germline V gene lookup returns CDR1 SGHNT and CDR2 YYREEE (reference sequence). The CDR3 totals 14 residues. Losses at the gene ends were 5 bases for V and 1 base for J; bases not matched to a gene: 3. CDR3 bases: TGTGCCAGCAGTCCCAGGGGGTCCTACAATGAGCAGTTCTTC. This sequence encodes CASSPRGSYNEQFF. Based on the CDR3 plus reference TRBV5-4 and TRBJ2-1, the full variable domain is ETGVTQSPTHLIKTRGQQVTLRCSSQSGHNTVSWYQQALGQGPQFIFQYYREEENGRGNFPPRFSGLQFPNYSSELNVNALELDDSALYLCASSPRGSYNEQFFGPGTRLTVL.

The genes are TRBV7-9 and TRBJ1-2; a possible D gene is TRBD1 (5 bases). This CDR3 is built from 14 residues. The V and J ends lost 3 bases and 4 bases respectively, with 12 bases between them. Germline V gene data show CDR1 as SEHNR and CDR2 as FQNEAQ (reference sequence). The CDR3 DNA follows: TGTGCCAGCAGCTTCCCAGGGTCGCTCTATGGCTACACCTTC. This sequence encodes CASSFPGSLYGYTF.

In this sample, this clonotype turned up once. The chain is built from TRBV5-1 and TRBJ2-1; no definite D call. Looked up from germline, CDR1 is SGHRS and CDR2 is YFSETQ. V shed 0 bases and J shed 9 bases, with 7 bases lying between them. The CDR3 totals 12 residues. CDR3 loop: CASSLDGFEQFF. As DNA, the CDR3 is TGCGCCAGCAGCTTGGACGGATTTGAGCAGTTCTTC. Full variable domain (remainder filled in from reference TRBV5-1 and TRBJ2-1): KAGVTQTPRYLIKTRGQQVTLSCSPISGHRSVSWYQQTPGQGLQFLFEYFSETQRNKGNFPGRFSGRQFSNSRSEMNVSTLELGDSALYLCASSLDGFEQFFGPGTRLTVL.

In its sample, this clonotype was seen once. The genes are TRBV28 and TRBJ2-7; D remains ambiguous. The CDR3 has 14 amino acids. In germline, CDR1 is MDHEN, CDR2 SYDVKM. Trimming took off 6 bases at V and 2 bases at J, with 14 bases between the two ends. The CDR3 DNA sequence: TGTGCCAGCAGCCGCCCCGGTTTCCCCTACGAGCAGTACGTC. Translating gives CASSRPGFPYEQYV.

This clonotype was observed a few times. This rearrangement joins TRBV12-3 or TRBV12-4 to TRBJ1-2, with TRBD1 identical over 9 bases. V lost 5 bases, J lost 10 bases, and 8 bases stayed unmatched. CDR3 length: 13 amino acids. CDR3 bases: TGTGCCAGCAGTGGACAGGGGCTTATTGACTACACCTTC. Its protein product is CASSGQGLIDYTF.

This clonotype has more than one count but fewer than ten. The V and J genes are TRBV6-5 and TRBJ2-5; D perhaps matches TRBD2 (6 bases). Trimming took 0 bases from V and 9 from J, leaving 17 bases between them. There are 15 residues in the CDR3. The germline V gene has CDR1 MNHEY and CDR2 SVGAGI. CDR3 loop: CASSYSVRGTLPQYF. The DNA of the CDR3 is TGTGCCAGCAGTTACTCGGTTCGCGGGACTCTGCCCCAGTACTTC.

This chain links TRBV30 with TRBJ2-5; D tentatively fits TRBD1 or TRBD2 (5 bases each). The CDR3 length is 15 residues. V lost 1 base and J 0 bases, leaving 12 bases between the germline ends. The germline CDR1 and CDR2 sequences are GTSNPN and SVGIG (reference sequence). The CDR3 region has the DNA TGTGCCTGGAGTGCGGGGCAGGCGAACCAAGAGACCCAGTACTTC. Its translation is CAWSAGQANQETQYF.

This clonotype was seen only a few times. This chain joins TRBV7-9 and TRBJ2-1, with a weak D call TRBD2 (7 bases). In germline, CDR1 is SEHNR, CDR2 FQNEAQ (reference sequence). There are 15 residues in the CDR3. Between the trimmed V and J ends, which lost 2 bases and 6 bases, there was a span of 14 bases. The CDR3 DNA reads TGTGCCAGCAGCTTAAGCAGCGGGACAAGCAATGAGCAGTTCTTC. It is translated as CASSLSSGTSNEQFF. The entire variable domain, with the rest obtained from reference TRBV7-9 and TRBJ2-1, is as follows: DTGVSQNPRHKITKRGQNVTFRCDPISEHNRLYWYRQTLGQGPEFLTYFQNEAQLEKSRLLSDRFSAERPKGSFSTLEIQRTEQGDSAMYLCASSLSSGTSNEQFFGPGTRLTVL.

The CDR3 DNA sequence: TGTGCCAGCAGCTTACGCCGGGACACCCAAGAGACCCAGTACTTC. Translating it yields CASSLRRDTQETQYF. The chain has TRBV11-3 and TRBJ2-5, with D maybe TRBD1 (6 bases). Per germline, CDR1 SGHNT and CDR2 YENEEA. CDR3 length equals 15 residues. With 2 bases removed from V and 1 base from J, the gap between germline ends came to 11 bases. The full variable domain, completed using reference TRBV11-3 and TRBJ2-5, is EAGVVQSPRYKIIEKKQPVAFWCNPISGHNTLYWYLQNLGQGPELLIRYENEEAVDDSQLPKDRFSAERLKGVDSTLKIQPAELGDSAVYLCASSLRRDTQETQYFGPGTRLLVL.

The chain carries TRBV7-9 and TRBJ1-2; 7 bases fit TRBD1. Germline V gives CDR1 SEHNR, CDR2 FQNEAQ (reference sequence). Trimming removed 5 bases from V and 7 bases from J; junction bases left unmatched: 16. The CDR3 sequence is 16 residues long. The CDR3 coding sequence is TGTGCCAGCAGCCCAAGCACAGGGGCCATCGGGGTTGGCTACACCTTC. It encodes CASSPSTGAIGVGYTF.

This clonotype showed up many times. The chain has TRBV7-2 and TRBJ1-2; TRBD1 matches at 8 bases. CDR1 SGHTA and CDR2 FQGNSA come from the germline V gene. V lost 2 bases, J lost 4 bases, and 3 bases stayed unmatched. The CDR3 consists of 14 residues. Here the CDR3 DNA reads TGTGCCAGCAGCTTACTCGGGACAGGCTATGGCTACACCTTC. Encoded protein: CASSLLGTGYGYTF.

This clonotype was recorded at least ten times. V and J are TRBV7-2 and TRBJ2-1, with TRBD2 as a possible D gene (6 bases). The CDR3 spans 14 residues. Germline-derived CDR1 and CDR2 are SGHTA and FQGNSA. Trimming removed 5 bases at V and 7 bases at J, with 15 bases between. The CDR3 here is CASSSGGATNEQFF. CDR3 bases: TGTGCCAGCAGCAGCGGAGGGGCGACAAATGAGCAGTTCTTC.

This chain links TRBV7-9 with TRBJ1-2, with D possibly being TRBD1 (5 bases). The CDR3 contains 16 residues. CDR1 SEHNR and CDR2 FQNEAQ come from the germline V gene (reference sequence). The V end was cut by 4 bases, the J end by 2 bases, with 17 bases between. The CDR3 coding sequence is TGTGCCAGCAGCTCTAACGCGGGGGTTAGCAACTATGGCTACACCTTC. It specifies CASSSNAGVSNYGYTF.

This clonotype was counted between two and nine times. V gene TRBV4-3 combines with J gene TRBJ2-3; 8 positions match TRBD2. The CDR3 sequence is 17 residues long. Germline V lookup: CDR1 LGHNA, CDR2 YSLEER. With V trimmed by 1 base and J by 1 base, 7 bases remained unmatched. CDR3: CASSQGAGGGGTDTQYF. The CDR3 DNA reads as TGCGCCAGCAGCCAAGGGGCCGGGGGGGGGGGCACAGATACGCAGTATTTT.

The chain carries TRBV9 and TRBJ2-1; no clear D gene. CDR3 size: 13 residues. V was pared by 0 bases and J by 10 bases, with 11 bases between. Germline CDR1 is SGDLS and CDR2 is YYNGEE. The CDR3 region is CASSVGMSPEQFF. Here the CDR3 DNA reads TGTGCCAGCAGCGTAGGTATGTCACCGGAGCAGTTCTTC.

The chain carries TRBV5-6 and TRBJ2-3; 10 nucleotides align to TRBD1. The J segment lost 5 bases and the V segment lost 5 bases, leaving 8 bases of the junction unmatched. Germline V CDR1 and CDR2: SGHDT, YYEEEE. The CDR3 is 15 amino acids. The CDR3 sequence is CASRLIGQGEDTQYF. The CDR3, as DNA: TGTGCCAGCAGGTTAATAGGACAGGGGGAAGATACGCAGTATTTT.

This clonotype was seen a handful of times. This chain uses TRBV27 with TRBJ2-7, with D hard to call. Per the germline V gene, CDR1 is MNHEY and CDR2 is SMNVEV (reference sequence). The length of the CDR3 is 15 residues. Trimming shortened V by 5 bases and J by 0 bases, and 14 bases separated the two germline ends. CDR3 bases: TGTGCCAGCAGTCCAAGCTGGACCGTCTCCTACGAGCAGTACTTC. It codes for CASSPSWTVSYEQYF.